This T cell receptor gamma chain emerged from a study of Vδ1+ human thymocytes. General study points: Thymic TRG and TRD repertoires appeared highly polyclonal.

This CDR3 comprises 16 residues. CDR1 is EGSNGY, CDR2 YDSYNSKV, per germline. The J segment lost 2 bases and the V segment lost 0 bases, leaving 6 bases of the junction unmatched. Extracted RNA was reverse transcribed into cDNA. CDR3 amplicons came from multiplex PCR with pooled V-gene forward and constant-region reverse primers. TCRdb processed the multiplex PCR reads again with the CATT caller. The table lists tens of thousands of gamma-chain clones, around 20% of them singletons. About this clone itself: What it binds is unknown.

Specimen: Vdelta1+ gamma-delta thymocytes from the thymus. The subset here: FACS-sorted CD3+ TCRalphabeta- TCRVdelta1+ TCRVdelta2- thymocytes. The clonotype comes from a girl under three years old who had congenital heart surgery. The chain carries TRGV2 and TRGJP2. This CDR3 reads CATWDGVESSDWIKTF. DNA for the CDR3: TGTGCCACCTGGGACGGGGTGGAGAGTAGTGATTGGATCAAGACGTTT.